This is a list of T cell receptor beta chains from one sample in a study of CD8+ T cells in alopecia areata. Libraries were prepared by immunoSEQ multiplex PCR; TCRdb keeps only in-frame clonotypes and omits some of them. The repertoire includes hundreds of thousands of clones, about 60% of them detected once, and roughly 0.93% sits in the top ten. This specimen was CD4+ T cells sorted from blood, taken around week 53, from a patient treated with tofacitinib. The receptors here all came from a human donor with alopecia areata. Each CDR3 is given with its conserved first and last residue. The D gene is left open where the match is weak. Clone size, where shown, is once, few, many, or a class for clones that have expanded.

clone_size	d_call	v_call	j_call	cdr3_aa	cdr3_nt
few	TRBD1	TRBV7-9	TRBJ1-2	CASSEQGDYGYTF	TGTGCCAGCAGCGAACAGGGGGACTATGGCTACACCTTC
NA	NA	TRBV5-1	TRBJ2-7	CASSLLADYEQYF	TGCGCCAGCAGCTTGCTCGCCGATTACGAGCAGTACTTC
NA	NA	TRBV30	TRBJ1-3	CAWSPGGRNTIYF	TGTGCCTGGAGCCCCGGGGGAAGAAACACCATATATTTT
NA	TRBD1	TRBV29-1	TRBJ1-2	CSVRTGESYGYTF	TGCAGCGTTCGGACAGGGGAGAGCTATGGCTACACCTTC
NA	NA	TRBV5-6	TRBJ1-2	CASSRYGNYGYTF	TGTGCCAGCAGCCGGTACGGGAATTATGGCTACACCTTC
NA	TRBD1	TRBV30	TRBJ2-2	CAWSAGGAGTGELFF	TGTGCCTGGAGTGCAGGGGGCGCCGGCACCGGGGAGCTGTTTTTT
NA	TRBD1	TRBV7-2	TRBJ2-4	CASSADRQLIAKNIQYF	TGTGCCAGCAGCGCGGACAGGCAGCTTATAGCCAAAAACATTCAGTACTTC
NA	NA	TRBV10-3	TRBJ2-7	CAISEVGRGAYEQYF	TGTGCCATCAGTGAGGTCGGCAGGGGTGCCTACGAGCAGTACTTC
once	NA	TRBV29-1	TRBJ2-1	CSVERQGGKYGNEQFF	TGCAGCGTTGAGAGACAGGGAGGGAAGTATGGGAATGAGCAGTTCTTC
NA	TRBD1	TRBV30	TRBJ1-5	CAWRGTGLQPQHF	TGTGCCTGGAGGGGGACAGGGCTTCAGCCCCAGCATTTT
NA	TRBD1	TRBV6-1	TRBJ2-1	CASSDLTGTGTNEQFF	TGTGCCAGCAGTGACCTGACCGGGACAGGGACCAATGAGCAGTTCTTC
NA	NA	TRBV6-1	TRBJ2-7	CASLPLSIPPYEQYF	TGTGCCAGCCTCCCCCTGAGCATCCCTCCCTACGAGCAGTACTTC
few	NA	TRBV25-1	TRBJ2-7	CASRAGVGEQYF	TGTGCCAGCAGAGCAGGGGTGGGCGAGCAGTACTTC
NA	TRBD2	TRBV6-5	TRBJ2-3	CASSSGLVASTDTQYF	TGTGCCAGCAGTTCGGGACTAGTCGCGAGCACAGATACGCAGTATTTT
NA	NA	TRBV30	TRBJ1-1	CAWMGPRAGIMNTEAFF	TGTGCCTGGATGGGACCCCGGGCAGGGATAATGAACACTGAAGCTTTCTTT
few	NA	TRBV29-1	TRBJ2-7	CSVEVGYEQYF	TGCAGCGTTGAAGTTGGCTACGAGCAGTACTTC
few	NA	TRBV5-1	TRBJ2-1	CASYVGQPPNEQFF	TGCGCCAGCTACGTGGGGCAGCCGCCCAATGAGCAGTTCTTC
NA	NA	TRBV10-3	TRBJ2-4	CAISDDWENIQYF	TGTGCCATCAGTGATGATTGGGAAAACATTCAGTACTTC
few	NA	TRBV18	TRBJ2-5	CASSPLQETQYF	TGTGCCAGCTCACCGCTCCAAGAGACCCAGTACTTC
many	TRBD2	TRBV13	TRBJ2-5	CASSYPGGETQYF	TGTGCCAGCAGCTACCCGGGGGGGGAGACCCAGTACTTC
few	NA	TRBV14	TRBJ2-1	CASSQVERGNEQFF	TGTGCCAGCAGCCAAGTGGAGCGCGGCAATGAGCAGTTCTTC
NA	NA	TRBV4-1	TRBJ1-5	CASSQDWGYSNQPQHF	TGCGCCAGCAGCCAAGATTGGGGGTATAGCAATCAGCCCCAGCATTTT
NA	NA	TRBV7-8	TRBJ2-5	CASSLAPTETQYF	TGTGCCAGCAGCTTAGCCCCGACGGAGACCCAGTACTTC
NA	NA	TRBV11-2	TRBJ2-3	CASSSAGPDTQYF	TGTGCCAGCAGCTCCGCGGGCCCAGATACGCAGTATTTT